This TCR beta chain comes out of a study of blood T cells in healthy people across ages. The overall study: Template switching captured about one barcoded beta molecule per two T cells. Study results and caveats: As age increased, TCR beta diversity per million T cells fell in a roughly linear fashion.

The second PCR ran roughly 7 to 12 cycles with a sample-barcoded 5' primer and J-beta primers. TCRdb reprocessed the 5' RACE reads via MiXCR and lists one record per CDR3 protein. The sample records fewer than 1.5 million distinct CDR3 sequences, approximately 40% being singletons. This CDR3 spans 15 amino acids. Germline CDR1 is DFQATT and CDR2 is SNEGSKA (reference sequence). Deletions cut 2 bases from V and 6 bases from J, with 19 bases between. As to this clonotype: Its antigen is not known.

The source is a woman aged 18-30 years in good health. Sequenced: blood. The chain links TRBV20-1 to TRBJ1-1; no definite D call. CDR3 residues: CSARHPTGWVAEAFF. The CDR3 region has the DNA TGCAGTGCTAGACATCCTACGGGCTGGGTGGCTGAAGCTTTCTTT.